What follows are 25 T cell receptor beta chains derived from one specimen sequenced in a study of patients and donors after allogeneic stem cell transplantation. TCRdb reprocessed the RT-PCR reads via MiXCR and lists one record per CDR3 protein. The sample holds 900,000 to 1,000,000 distinct CDR3 sequences, under 20% seen once. The sequenced sample was blood, either unsorted or a sorted T cell fraction (not recorded which). The receptors derive from a human donor who was either an allogeneic HSCT recipient or a stem cell or donor lymphocyte infusion donor (not recorded which). It is not recorded whose cells these are; they may come from a transplant donor.

This clonotype was seen a handful of times. The chain carries TRBV10-3 and TRBJ1-1; 7 bases align to TRBD1. The CDR3 totals 14 residues. CDR1 is ENHRY, CDR2 SYGVKD, per germline. Trimming cost V 6 bases and J 0 bases; bases outside gene matches: 4. The CDR3 sequence: CAISARGLNTEAFF. The CDR3 DNA is TGTGCCATCAGCGCCAGGGGGTTGAACACTGAAGCTTTCTTT.

Only a few counts were recorded for this clonotype. The genes are TRBV4-1 and TRBJ2-5; TRBD2 matches at 8 bases. CDR1 and CDR2 (germline): MGHRA, YSYEKL. The CDR3 contains 15 residues. Trimming at V came to 1 base and at J to 2 bases, leaving 3 bases not matched to a gene. The CDR3 DNA reads as TGCGCCAGCAGCCAAGCGGGGGGGGGACAAGAGACCCAGTACTTC. This encodes CASSQAGGGQETQYF.

This clonotype was counted a few times. The chain joins TRBV4-1 to TRBJ2-3, with TRBD2 matching over 7 bases. The CDR3 has 17 residues. Looked up from germline, CDR1 is MGHRA and CDR2 is YSYEKL. V lost 3 bases to trimming and J lost 1 base; unmatched junction nucleotides: 10. The CDR3 is CASSQGSRERGTDTQYF. The CDR3 region has the DNA TGCGCCAGCAGCCAGGGGTCGCGGGAGAGGGGCACAGATACGCAGTATTTT.

V gene TRBV20-1 combines with J gene TRBJ2-4; D tentatively reads TRBD1 or TRBD2 (7 bases each). Trimming removed 5 bases from V and 8 bases from J, with 19 bases in between. The CDR3 is 14 residues long. Germline V gene lookup returns CDR1 DFQATT and CDR2 SNEGSKA (reference sequence). This CDR3 reads CSAAPLRGRDIQYF. The CDR3 DNA follows: TGCAGTGCTGCCCCCCTCAGGGGGAGGGACATTCAGTACTTC.

This chain connects TRBV11-2 to TRBJ2-7; D not certain. Germline-derived CDR1 and CDR2 are SGHAT and FQNNGV. Trimming left V 5 bases short and J 2 bases short, with 13 bases between. The CDR3 is made up of 14 amino acids. CDR3 coding DNA: TGTGCCAGCAGCGCATCGGCTCCTACCTACGAGCAGTACTTC. Its translation is CASSASAPTYEQYF.

The rearrangement joins TRBV30 to TRBJ1-4; the D gene is possibly TRBD1 (5 bases). Germline V gene sequence: CDR1 GTSNPN, CDR2 SVGIG (reference sequence). The length of the CDR3 is 16 residues. V was pared by 0 bases and J by 2 bases, with 13 bases between. The CDR3 DNA follows: TGTGCCTGGAGTGTTCTAGGGGTTTGGACTAATGAAAAACTGTTTTTT. This gives the protein CAWSVLGVWTNEKLFF.

V gene TRBV19 combines with J gene TRBJ2-5; D unresolved. V was cut by 6 bases and J by 6 bases, with 14 bases left in between. The CDR3 spans 13 residues. The germline V gene encodes CDR1 LNHDA and CDR2 SQIVND (reference sequence). CDR3 amino acids: CASSPAPKKTQYF. CDR3 in DNA: TGTGCCAGTAGCCCGGCCCCGAAGAAGACCCAGTACTTC.

This clonotype was observed a handful of times. V is TRBV19 and J is TRBJ2-1, with D maybe TRBD1 (5 bases). The CDR3 spans 16 residues. V dropped 5 bases and J dropped 1 base, with 15 bases sitting between them. Germline CDR1 and CDR2: LNHDA and SQIVND (reference sequence). This CDR3 reads CASSLTDTSSYNEQFF. The DNA for the CDR3 is TGTGCCAGTAGTCTAACGGACACATCATCCTACAATGAGCAGTTCTTC.

This clonotype was counted a single time. The CDR3 DNA follows: TGTGCCAGCACTGGACTAGCGGGGGCCACCGGGGAGCTGTTTTTT. This sequence encodes CASTGLAGATGELFF. The chain links TRBV2 to TRBJ2-2; 13 bases are shared with TRBD2. The germline V gene has CDR1 SNHLY and CDR2 FYNNEI. The CDR3 consists of 15 residues. The J segment lost 4 bases and the V segment lost 7 bases, leaving 3 bases of the junction unmatched.

The V gene is TRBV6-2 or TRBV6-3, the J gene TRBJ1-1, with TRBD1 as a possible D gene (5 bases). The V end lost 10 bases, the J end lost 4 bases, and 13 bases lay between the germline ends. CDR3 length equals 12 residues. Germline values: CDR1 MNHEY, CDR2 SVGEGT. The CDR3 bases are TGTGCCACATCACAGGAGGCCACTGAAGCTTTCTTT. The encoded protein is CATSQEATEAFF.

The V and J genes are TRBV4-2 and TRBJ2-7; a weak D match, TRBD1 (5 bases). The germline gives CDR1 LGHNA, CDR2 YNFKEQ. Trimming stripped 0 bases from V and 4 bases from J, with 13 bases between. This CDR3 region has 15 residues. CDR3 amino acids: CASSQEAQGVYEQYF. The CDR3, as DNA: TGTGCCAGCAGCCAAGAAGCTCAAGGGGTTTACGAGCAGTACTTC.

In this sample, this clonotype turned up a few times. The V gene is TRBV10-3, the J gene TRBJ2-5; 7 positions agree with TRBD2. CDR3 size: 15 residues. Germline loops: CDR1 ENHRY, CDR2 SYGVKD. V shed 0 bases, J shed 3 bases, and the junction held 4 bases outside the gene matches. The CDR3 spells CAISESSGREETQYF. The DNA for the CDR3 is TGTGCCATCAGTGAGTCGAGTGGGAGGGAAGAGACCCAGTACTTC.

The rearrangement links TRBV29-1 to TRBJ2-4; D unresolved. Trimming left V 1 base short and J 2 bases short, with 12 bases between. The CDR3 length is 15 residues. Germline CDR1 SQVTM, CDR2 ANQGSEA. CDR3 coding DNA: TGCAGCGTTGAAGGGAGCCCCGAGTCCAAAAACATTCAGTACTTC. This sequence encodes CSVEGSPESKNIQYF.

The CDR3 loop is CASSLYDQETQYF. Written as DNA, the CDR3 is TGTGCCAGCAGTTTGTACGATCAAGAGACCCAGTACTTC. The gene calls are TRBV12-3 or TRBV12-4 and TRBJ2-5; D is unclear. The CDR3 runs 13 residues. V lost 3 bases, J lost 2 bases, and 7 bases lay in between.

The genes are TRBV20-1 and TRBJ2-1, with D possibly TRBD2 on 6 matching bases. Trimming removed 5 bases at V and 8 bases at J, with 16 bases between. The CDR3 is made up of 13 amino acids. Germline values: CDR1 DFQATT, CDR2 SNEGSKA (reference sequence). The CDR3 region is CSAPRGKRDEQFF. The CDR3, as DNA: TGCAGTGCTCCGCGGGGCAAACGGGATGAGCAGTTCTTC.

The V and J genes are TRBV4-1 and TRBJ2-7, with 7 bases fitting TRBD2. The V segment lost 2 bases and the J segment 5 bases; nucleotides outside the gene matches: 9. The CDR3 has 15 amino acids. Germline V gene sequence: CDR1 MGHRA, CDR2 YSYEKL. The CDR3 coding sequence is TGCGCCAGCAGCCAAACCGGGACTATTTTCCACGAGCAGTACTTC. This sequence encodes CASSQTGTIFHEQYF.

The rearrangement uses TRBV21-1 and TRBJ2-7. TRBV21-1 is classified as a pseudogene. The CDR3 runs to 15 residues. The CDR3 sequence: CASSKVAKLAYEQYF. The CDR3 DNA reads TGTGCCAGCAGCAAAGTAGCCAAGCTGGCCTACGAGCAGTACTTC.

This clonotype was counted ten times or more. The chain has TRBV12-3 or TRBV12-4 and TRBJ1-1; no clear D gene. The CDR3 sequence is 11 residues long. Trimming left V 0 bases short and J 7 bases short, with 3 bases between. The CDR3 here is CASSLALEAFF. As DNA, the CDR3 is TGTGCCAGCAGTTTAGCGCTTGAAGCTTTCTTT.

V and J are TRBV28 and TRBJ2-7; D perhaps matches TRBD1 (6 bases). Germline CDR1 is MDHEN and CDR2 is SYDVKM. The CDR3 length is 15 residues. V lost 4 bases and J 0 bases, leaving 13 bases between the germline ends. CDR3 sequence: CASSSPGQVSYEQYF. The CDR3 bases are TGTGCCAGCAGTTCTCCGGGACAAGTCTCCTACGAGCAGTACTTC.

This clonotype was observed at least ten times. The CDR3 is CASSLWGQARSTDEQFF. CDR3 DNA: TGTGCCAGCAGTTTGTGGGGACAGGCCCGCTCTACGGATGAGCAGTTCTTC. The chain carries TRBV28 and TRBJ2-1; 8 bases fit TRBD1. The J segment lost 8 bases and the V segment lost 3 bases, leaving 15 bases of the junction unmatched. The CDR3 contains 17 residues. Per the germline V gene, CDR1 is MDHEN and CDR2 is SYDVKM.

The chain joins TRBV12-3 or TRBV12-4 to TRBJ1-6; TRBD1 might be the D (5 bases). The CDR3 is 10 amino acids. V gave up 6 bases and J gave up 14 bases, with 8 bases separating them. The CDR3 DNA reads as TGTGCCAGCAGGGGGGGGGCCCTCCACTTT. Its translation is CASRGGALHF.

CDR3 DNA: TGTGCCAGCAGCGGAAGATCACCCCTCACTAGCGCCTACAATGAGCAGTTCTTC. Translated: CASSGRSPLTSAYNEQFF. V is TRBV11-1 and J is TRBJ2-1; TRBD2 agrees at 7 bases. Germline loops: CDR1 SGHAT, CDR2 FQDESV (reference sequence). The V segment lost 5 bases and the J segment 2 bases; nucleotides outside the gene matches: 15. CDR3 length: 18 residues.

This clonotype was observed once. The V and J genes are TRBV25-1 and TRBJ1-2; D unresolved. The CDR3 has 17 residues. Germline-derived CDR1 and CDR2 are MGHDK and SYGVNS. V was clipped by 4 bases and J by 5 bases, with 23 bases between them. In nucleotides, the CDR3 is TGTGCCAGCAGTGGACTCCTAAGGCCAGGTTCCTGGTATGGCTACACCTTC. This gives the protein CASSGLLRPGSWYGYTF.

This clonotype was observed many times. The gene calls are TRBV29-1 and TRBJ2-3; D is unclear. The CDR3 extends over 12 amino acids. The germline CDR1 and CDR2 sequences are SQVTM and ANQGSEA. Trimming took 7 bases from V and 1 from J, leaving 9 bases between them. The CDR3 DNA reads TGCAGCGAACGAGTGGGCACAGATACGCAGTATTTT. Translating gives CSERVGTDTQYF.

A few counts support this clonotype. The chain uses TRBV29-1 and TRBJ1-5; TRBD1 agrees at 7 bases. This CDR3 is 12 amino acids long. V lost 8 bases, J lost 5 bases, and 6 bases stayed unmatched. Germline V gene sequence: CDR1 SQVTM, CDR2 ANQGSEA. DNA of the CDR3: TGCAGCCCTGACAGGGAGTATCAGCCCCAGCATTTT. Translation gives CSPDREYQPQHF.